The sequence of this T cell receptor (beta chain) was determined in a study of neoadjuvant anti-PD-1 for oral cavity cancer. The repertoire was sequenced with immunoSEQ multiplex PCR; TCRdb's copy has only in-frame clones and lacks some. This table holds about 68,000 clones, 70% to 90% found once. Regarding time point: after neoadjuvant nivolumab, at surgical resection. This clone showed up just a few times. The antigen is undetermined. CDR1 is ENHRY, CDR2 SYGVKD, per germline. The CDR3 is 15 residues long. The V segment lost 6 bases and the J segment 0 bases; nucleotides outside the gene matches: 7. Study-wide points: Higher pretreatment blood Treg/Th17 ratios correlated with higher pretreatment blood and lower post-treatment tumor TCRbeta clonality. Non-responders to neoadjuvant nivolumab had significantly more clonal PBMC T cells than responders.

The TCR sequence derives from a person between 35 and 79 years old with oral cavity squamous cell carcinoma. The source material was PBMCs, sampled after nivolumab (anti-PD-1) treatment. This sequence joins TRBV10-3 and TRBJ2-7; 8 bases are a match to TRBD2. CDR3 bases: TGTGCCATCAGCTCCGGCGGGGGGACCTCCTACGAGCAGTACTTC. This codes for CAISSGGGTSYEQYF.